These T cell receptor beta chains were read from a single sample in a study of cytomegalovirus exposure and HLA in healthy donors. Assay used: immunoSEQ multiplex PCR; TCRdb lists only in-frame clones, some missing. The repertoire shows about 170,000 clones; the top ten hold roughly 0.83%. Sequenced input: PBMCs. These receptors were collected from a young woman in good health and CMV-seropositive. The CDR3 runs from the conserved cysteine through the conserved F or W. D genes are given only for firm matches.

V gene	CDR3 length	D gene	J gene	CDR3 protein	CDR3 DNA
TRBV19	16	TRBD1	TRBJ1-5	CASSFRDSLGNQPQHF	TGTGCCAGTAGTTTCCGGGACAGCCTTGGCAATCAGCCCCAGCATTTT
TRBV6-6	15	TRBD1	TRBJ1-5	CASTPWAGGNQPQHF	TGTGCCAGCACCCCATGGGCAGGGGGGAATCAGCCCCAGCATTTT
TRBV9	15	-	TRBJ2-1	CASSPQGWGQGEQFF	TGTGCCAGCAGCCCCCAGGGGTGGGGGCAAGGTGAGCAGTTCTTC
TRBV9	16	-	TRBJ2-1	CASSVGSASSYNEQFF	TGTGCCAGCAGCGTAGGATCGGCTAGCTCCTACAATGAGCAGTTCTTC
TRBV18	14	TRBD1	TRBJ1-5	CASSLTGGNQPQHF	TGTGCCAGCTCACTGACAGGGGGCAATCAGCCCCAGCATTTT
TRBV19	15	-	TRBJ1-5	CASSKTGHLNQPQHF	TGTGCCAGTAGTAAAACGGGACACCTCAATCAGCCCCAGCATTTT
TRBV10-1	14	-	TRBJ2-7	CASSGATGKYEQYF	TGCGCCAGCAGTGGAGCTACAGGGAAGTACGAGCAGTACTTC
TRBV7-3	16	-	TRBJ2-1	CASSSRTRNSHNEQFF	TGTGCCAGCAGCTCCCGGACTCGGAACAGTCACAATGAGCAGTTCTTC
TRBV4-1	16	TRBD1	TRBJ2-3	CASSQQGQVPLYTQYF	TGCGCCAGCAGCCAACAGGGACAGGTCCCCCTCTATACGCAGTATTTT
TRBV9	16	TRBD2	TRBJ2-3	CASSGAGAGGPGTQYF	TGTGCCAGCAGCGGCGCGGGAGCGGGAGGCCCCGGTACGCAGTATTTT
TRBV2	17	TRBD2	TRBJ2-1	CAVTGTSGRAIGNEQFF	TGTGCCGTCACCGGGACTAGCGGGAGGGCCATAGGGAATGAGCAGTTCTTC
TRBV18	11	TRBD2	TRBJ2-5	CATGGDETQYF	TGTGCCACCGGGGGGGATGAGACCCAGTACTTC
TRBV28	16	TRBD1	TRBJ2-7	CASSLWGQGVTYEQYF	TGTGCCAGCAGTTTATGGGGACAGGGGGTAACCTACGAGCAGTACTTC
TRBV19	14	-	TRBJ2-3	CASSIVSPVDTQYF	TGTGCCAGTAGTATAGTTTCTCCTGTGGATACGCAGTATTTT
TRBV7-2	13	-	TRBJ2-2	CASHSFGAGELFF	TGTGCCAGCCATTCCTTCGGGGCCGGGGAGCTGTTTTTT
TRBV6-5	11	-	TRBJ1-2	CASTQGVGYTF	TGTGCCAGCACTCAGGGTGTTGGCTACACCTTC
TRBV9	14	TRBD1	TRBJ2-1	CASSPGTGWDEQFF	TGTGCCAGCAGCCCCGGGACAGGGTGGGATGAGCAGTTCTTC
TRBV7-2	15	-	TRBJ2-3	CASSSKRSSTDTQYF	TGTGCCAGCAGCTCCAAGCGGAGTAGCACAGATACGCAGTATTTT
TRBV9	14	TRBD1	TRBJ1-4	CASSPGQLNEKLFF	TGTGCCAGCAGCCCGGGACAGTTGAATGAAAAACTGTTTTTT
TRBV2	16	-	TRBJ1-1	CASSETRTAMNTEAFF	TGTGCCAGCAGTGAAACGAGGACAGCAATGAACACTGAGGCTTTCTTT
TRBV2	15	TRBD1	TRBJ1-2	CASMRGQGSNYGYTF	TGTGCCAGCATGCGGGGACAGGGGTCTAACTATGGCTACACCTTC
TRBV5-1	14	-	TRBJ1-2	CASSLEAGQSGYTF	TGCGCCAGCAGCTTGGAGGCAGGCCAGTCTGGCTACACCTTC
TRBV5-8	17	TRBD2	TRBJ2-5	CASSRGGTSGSWETQYF	TGTGCCAGCAGCCGTGGGGGGACTAGCGGAAGTTGGGAGACCCAGTACTTC
TRBV9	16	TRBD1	TRBJ1-1	CASSVVPGQGGSEAFF	TGTGCCAGCAGCGTCGTCCCGGGACAGGGGGGGTCTGAAGCTTTCTTT
TRBV5-1	14	TRBD2	TRBJ2-1	CASSSSGAYNEQFF	TGCGCCAGCAGTTCTAGCGGGGCTTACAATGAGCAGTTCTTC
TRBV28	15	TRBD2	TRBJ2-2	CASSLAGGGAGELFF	TGTGCCAGCAGTTTAGCGGGAGGAGGTGCCGGGGAGCTGTTTTTT
TRBV2	14	-	TRBJ2-2	CAGGEGANTGELFF	TGTGCCGGGGGAGAGGGGGCGAACACCGGGGAGCTGTTTTTT
TRBV30	15	TRBD2	TRBJ2-5	CAWRGGTSGGETQYF	TGTGCCTGGAGGGGGGGGACTAGCGGGGGGGAGACCCAGTACTTC
TRBV10-3	15	TRBD1	TRBJ1-1	CAISGKGQGDTEAFF	TGTGCCATCAGTGGCAAGGGACAGGGCGACACTGAAGCTTTCTTT
TRBV6-5	14	-	TRBJ1-4	CASSLDGGYEKLFF	TGTGCCAGCAGCCTCGATGGGGGGTATGAAAAACTGTTTTTT
TRBV25-1	12	TRBD1	TRBJ1-1	CASRQGNTEAFF	TGTGCCAGCCGACAGGGAAACACTGAAGCTTTCTTT
TRBV18	12	-	TRBJ1-2	CASSPGQGGYTF	TGTGCCAGCTCACCGGGGCAGGGTGGCTACACCTTC
TRBV7-2	15	-	TRBJ2-3	CASSRRGGSTDTQYF	TGTGCCAGCAGCCGCAGGGGCGGGAGCACAGATACGCAGTATTTT
TRBV2	16	TRBD1	TRBJ2-1	CASSEMGQGGENEQFF	TGTGCCAGCAGTGAAATGGGACAGGGGGGAGAAAATGAGCAGTTCTTC
TRBV5-1	13	-	TRBJ2-3	CASSANSKDTQYF	TGCGCCAGCAGCGCAAATTCTAAAGATACGCAGTATTTT
TRBV9	15	TRBD2	TRBJ2-1	CASSAPGLADNEQFF	TGTGCCAGCAGCGCACCGGGACTAGCGGACAATGAGCAGTTCTTC
TRBV5-5	15	-	TRBJ1-3	CASSPDINSGNTIYF	TGTGCCAGCAGCCCGGACATTAACTCTGGAAACACCATATATTTT
TRBV9	15	-	TRBJ1-3	CASSVAPDSGNTIYF	TGTGCCAGCAGCGTAGCTCCGGACAGTGGAAACACCATATATTTT
TRBV11-2	15	TRBD2	TRBJ2-2	CASSFSGGSTGELFF	TGTGCCAGCAGCTTTAGCGGGGGATCCACCGGGGAGCTGTTTTTT
TRBV2	16	TRBD2	TRBJ2-3	CASIGLAGEVTDTQYF	TGTGCCAGCATCGGGCTAGCGGGAGAGGTCACAGATACGCAGTATTTT
TRBV10-3	11	-	TRBJ1-4	CAIRTDEGLFF	TGTGCCATCAGGACGGATGAGGGACTGTTTTTT
TRBV28	18	TRBD1	TRBJ1-3	CASSWGQGGSNSGNTIYF	TGTGCCAGCAGTTGGGGACAGGGAGGGTCGAACTCTGGAAACACCATATATTTT
TRBV5-4	15	TRBD2	TRBJ2-5	CASSQSGVYQETQYF	TGTGCCAGCAGCCAAAGCGGGGTCTACCAAGAGACCCAGTACTTC
TRBV18	13	-	TRBJ1-2	CASSPSGGYGYTF	TGTGCCAGCTCACCATCGGGGGGCTATGGCTACACCTTC
TRBV6-5	13	-	TRBJ2-3	CATLSGTTDTQYF	TGTGCCACCCTTAGCGGCACCACAGATACGCAGTATTTT
TRBV9	14	TRBD2	TRBJ2-7	CASSVEGGDYEQYF	TGTGCCAGCAGCGTAGAGGGAGGGGACTACGAGCAGTACTTC
TRBV2	11	-	TRBJ1-1	CASRKDSEAFF	TGTGCCAGCAGAAAGGACAGTGAAGCTTTCTTT
TRBV29-1	15	-	TRBJ2-3	CSVLGTGILTDTQYF	TGCAGCGTCCTGGGTACAGGGATTCTTACAGATACGCAGTATTTT
TRBV12-5	18	TRBD1	TRBJ1-1	CASGLRVRGRPMNTEAFF	TGTGCTAGTGGTTTGAGGGTTAGGGGGCGGCCCATGAACACTGAAGCTTTCTTT
TRBV6-6	14	-	TRBJ2-5	CASKIFDRQETQYF	TGTGCCAGCAAGATCTTCGACAGGCAAGAGACCCAGTACTTC
TRBV6-5	15	TRBD2	TRBJ2-1	CASSYGGGARNEQFF	TGTGCCAGCAGTTACGGCGGGGGGGCCAGAAATGAGCAGTTCTTC
TRBV7-8	13	-	TRBJ1-1	CASSPLLNTEAFF	TGTGCCAGCAGCCCTCTTCTGAACACTGAAGCTTTCTTT
TRBV11-3	19	-	TRBJ1-5	CASSFSPPPAGPSDQPQHF	TGTGCCAGCAGCTTCAGTCCCCCTCCCGCAGGGCCCAGCGATCAGCCCCAGCATTTT
TRBV27	14	-	TRBJ2-2	CASGGTRYTGELFF	TGTGCCAGCGGGGGGACTCGATACACCGGGGAGCTGTTTTTT
TRBV5-8	17	-	TRBJ2-1	CASSLDYGHLTYNEQFF	TGTGCCAGCAGCTTGGATTACGGACATCTAACCTACAATGAGCAGTTCTTC
TRBV6-5	15	-	TRBJ1-5	CASSYPERRNQPQHF	TGTGCCAGCAGTTACCCAGAGCGACGCAATCAGCCCCAGCATTTT
TRBV10-3	15	-	TRBJ1-6	CAISERSPPTLPLHF	TGTGCCATCAGTGAGCGGAGCCCTCCCACGTTACCCCTCCACTTT